This TCR beta chain stems from a study of blood T cell repertoires in COVID-19. Study context: Sites across the United States, Italy and Spain contributed samples from acute and convalescent COVID-19. From T cells, B-cell-depleted T cells, or PBMCs came the material, which was cDNA or gDNA.

Trimming removed 6 bases at V and 8 bases at J, with 16 bases between. The V gene's germline CDR1 is SGHDN and CDR2 FVKESK. The CDR3 spans 13 residues. Only in-frame clones appear in the TCRdb table, and some are missing; sequencing was by immunoSEQ multiplex PCR. The sample consists of approximately 120,000 clones, 80% to 95% of them appearing once. V and J are TRBV14 and TRBJ1-2, with unresolved D. The sample taken for sequencing was peripheral blood. The TCR originated in a man aged 45-65 years with COVID-19, enrolled during active disease. CDR3 in DNA: TGTGCCAGCAGTCCCGGGATCCCGGGGGGCTACACCTTC. It yields the protein CASSPGIPGGYTF.